The 31 T cell receptor beta chains below were found in one sample sequenced in a study of shared clonotypes between healthy human individuals. Naivety among CD8 cells was defined by CD45RO negativity and positive CCR7 selection, thereby excluding terminally differentiated effector memory CD45RA+ cells. Repertoires were generated with immunoSEQ multiplex PCR, while TCRdb's copy carries only in-frame clones and drops some. The repertoire holds about 2.2 million clones, with roughly 93% as singletons. Sample: naive CD8+ T cells from PBMCs. These receptor sequences come from a man younger than 35 in good health. Some clones in this sample may be carry-over from other donors' samples.

J is TRBJ2-3 and V is TRBV5-1; D remains ambiguous. Looked up from germline, CDR1 is SGHRS and CDR2 is YFSETQ. The CDR3 runs 15 residues. The V end lost 1 base, the J end lost 6 bases, and 15 bases lay between the germline ends. The CDR3 nucleotides are TGCGCCAGCAGCTTGTCCCTCATTCCTACCGATACGCAGTATTTT. Amino acids: CASSLSLIPTDTQYF.

The V call is TRBV7-9, the J call TRBJ2-7; the match to TRBD2 covers 7 bases. The V segment lost 5 bases and the J segment 0 bases; nucleotides outside the gene matches: 13. Per the germline V gene, CDR1 is SEHNR and CDR2 is FQNEAQ (reference sequence). The CDR3 extends over 17 amino acids. CDR3 region: CASSPISVGGSSYEQYF. The CDR3 DNA is TGTGCCAGCAGCCCCATCAGCGTCGGCGGGAGCTCCTACGAGCAGTACTTC.

The chain carries TRBV5-8 and TRBJ1-4; TRBD1 is a possible D gene (5 bases). The ends were cut back, 4 bases at V and 7 bases at J, with 11 bases in the middle. Germline CDR1 is SGHTS and CDR2 is YDEGEE. The CDR3 loop spans 13 amino acids. CDR3 sequence reads: CASSLQGGEKLFF. Here the CDR3 DNA reads TGTGCCAGCAGCCTCCAGGGCGGTGAAAAACTGTTTTTT.

The gene calls are TRBV5-1 and TRBJ2-7; D is possibly TRBD1 (6 bases). Trimming removed 4 bases from V and 2 bases from J, with 16 bases in between. Germline V gene data show CDR1 as SGHRS and CDR2 as YFSETQ. The CDR3 has 15 residues. Written as DNA, the CDR3 is TGCGCCAGCAGCGCTTCAGGGGCCTTCCCCTACGAGCAGTACTTC. Translating gives CASSASGAFPYEQYF.

The chain uses TRBV27 and TRBJ1-2, with no clear D. The germline gives CDR1 MNHEY, CDR2 SMNVEV (reference sequence). This CDR3 spans 15 amino acids. The V end lost 5 bases, the J end lost 5 bases, and 18 bases lay between the germline ends. The CDR3 bases are TGTGCCAGCAGTCCCATCGGACGTTCCGGGTATGGCTACACCTTC. Amino acids: CASSPIGRSGYGYTF.

The V gene is TRBV19, the J gene TRBJ1-1; no firm D call. Trimming stripped 3 bases from V and 0 bases from J, with 8 bases between. The CDR3 consists of 14 residues. Germline V gene sequence: CDR1 LNHDA, CDR2 SQIVND (reference sequence). The CDR3 sequence: CASSMGFMNTEAFF. CDR3 DNA sequence: TGTGCCAGTAGTATGGGTTTCATGAACACTGAAGCTTTCTTT.

This rearrangement joins TRBV5-8 to TRBJ2-7, with 11 bases fitting TRBD1. The CDR3 loop spans 13 amino acids. Trimming cost V 4 bases and J 6 bases; bases outside gene matches: 3. The germline V gene encodes CDR1 SGHTS and CDR2 YDEGEE. The CDR3, as DNA: TGTGCCAGCAGCCCCGGGACAGGGGGCGAGCAGTACTTC. Its protein product is CASSPGTGGEQYF. Drawing the rest from reference TRBV5-8 and TRBJ2-7, the complete variable domain is EAGVTQSPTHLIKTRGQQATLRCSPISGHTSVYWYQQALGLGLQFLLWYDEGEERNRGNFPPRFSGRQFPNYSSELNVNALELEDSALYLCASSPGTGGEQYFGPGTRLTVT.

The rearrangement joins TRBV7-9 to TRBJ2-1, with D perhaps TRBD2 (5 bases). CDR3 size: 16 residues. Germline CDR1 reads SEHNR; CDR2 reads FQNEAQ (reference sequence). V dropped 8 bases and J dropped 4 bases, with 21 bases sitting between them. Here the CDR3 DNA reads TGTGCCAGCCGCTCGGGGTCGGAGCCGACGTACAATGAGCAGTTCTTC. Translating gives CASRSGSEPTYNEQFF.

This chain uses TRBV4-3 with TRBJ2-7; D might be TRBD1 (5 bases). This CDR3 spans 15 amino acids. V was trimmed by 1 base and J by 0 bases, leaving 10 bases between them. Germline CDR1 LGHNA, CDR2 YSLEER. CDR3 protein: CASSQGQTSSYEQYF. The CDR3, as DNA: TGCGCCAGCAGCCAAGGACAGACTTCCTCCTACGAGCAGTACTTC.

This chain connects TRBV6-1 to TRBJ1-1; D is perhaps TRBD1 (5 bases). V shed 10 bases and J shed 4 bases, with 13 bases lying between them. CDR1 MNHNS and CDR2 SASEGT come from the germline V gene. The CDR3 runs to 12 residues. The CDR3, as DNA: TGTGCCACCCGCGGGGGGTCCACTGAAGCTTTCTTT. Translation gives CATRGGSTEAFF.

The rearrangement links TRBV27 to TRBJ2-1; D may be TRBD1 (6 bases). CDR1 and CDR2 from the germline V gene are MNHEY and SMNVEV (reference sequence). Trimming shortened V by 4 bases and J by 4 bases, and 20 bases separated the two germline ends. There are 17 residues in the CDR3. Here the CDR3 reads CASSYITNRAWYNEQFF. DNA of the CDR3: TGTGCCAGCAGTTACATAACCAACAGGGCCTGGTACAATGAGCAGTTCTTC.

The chain recombines TRBV7-6 with TRBJ2-1; 7 positions match TRBD1. Germline CDR1 is SGHVS and CDR2 is FNYEAQ. V trimming: 4 bases; J trimming: 16 bases; junction bases outside the gene matches: 7. The CDR3 consists of 11 residues. For the CDR3, the DNA is TGTGCCAGCAGCTCCGGACAGGTGGTCTTCTTC. The encoded protein is CASSSGQVVFF.

The J gene is TRBJ2-5, the V gene TRBV28; tentative D call: TRBD1 (6 bases). Trimming removed 7 bases from V and 5 bases from J, with 20 bases in between. The CDR3 contains 15 residues. CDR1 is MDHEN, CDR2 SYDVKM, per germline. CDR3 sequence reads: CASTQGHDNQETQYF. Here the CDR3 DNA reads TGTGCCAGCACACAGGGACATGACAATCAGGAGACCCAGTACTTC.

The rearrangement joins TRBV28 to TRBJ2-3; 9 bases are shared with TRBD1. This CDR3 has 11 amino acids. J gave up 13 bases and V 4 bases, and 3 bases lay outside the gene matches. CDR1 MDHEN and CDR2 SYDVKM come from the germline V gene. CDR3 DNA sequence: TGTGCCAGCAGTTCCCGGGACAGGGAGTATTTT. Protein: CASSSRDREYF.

This clone was observed once. V gene TRBV30 combines with J gene TRBJ2-3; 12 bases agree with TRBD2. Per the germline V gene, CDR1 is GTSNPN and CDR2 is SVGIG (reference sequence). Trimming took 0 bases from V and 2 from J; bases not matched to a gene: 6. The CDR3 is 17 amino acids. This CDR3 reads CAWSVRGTSGPTDTQYF. CDR3 sequence (DNA): TGTGCCTGGAGTGTACGGGGGACTAGCGGGCCCACAGATACGCAGTATTTT.

Written as DNA, the CDR3 is TGTGCCAGCAGTGAATCGGGCAGCTGGCTCTTTAATGAAAAACTGTTTTTT. It codes for CASSESGSWLFNEKLFF. The chain is built from TRBV25-1 and TRBJ1-4; the D is unclear. The V end lost 1 base, the J end lost 4 bases, and 16 bases lay between the germline ends. The CDR3 loop spans 17 amino acids. Germline V CDR1 and CDR2: MGHDK, SYGVNS.

This chain uses TRBV7-8 with TRBJ2-6; 8 bases map to TRBD1. The V gene's germline CDR1 is SGHVS and CDR2 FQNEAQ. This CDR3 has 19 amino acids. Losses at the gene ends were 4 bases for V and 1 base for J; bases not matched to a gene: 12. The CDR3 DNA reads as TGTGCCAGCAGCTCTACTCGACAGGGGCTAGGTTCTGGGGCCAACGTCCTGACTTTC. The encoded protein is CASSSTRQGLGSGANVLTF.

The genes are TRBV6-6 and TRBJ2-7; D is uncertain. This CDR3 spans 14 amino acids. Germline V CDR1 and CDR2: MNHNY, SVGAGI (reference sequence). Between the trimmed V and J ends, which lost 2 bases and 4 bases, there was a span of 12 bases. CDR3 sequence (DNA): TGTGCCAGCAGTTACCTGGCCCTTCCATACGAGCAGTACTTC. Its protein product is CASSYLALPYEQYF.

Here the CDR3 DNA reads TGTGCCAGCAGTGAACCGGGACAGGGGTATGGAAACACCATATATTTT. Translated: CASSEPGQGYGNTIYF. The gene calls are TRBV7-9 and TRBJ1-3, with TRBD1 matching over 10 bases. Germline CDR1 and CDR2: SEHNR and FQNEAQ (reference sequence). The CDR3 loop spans 16 amino acids. With V trimmed by 6 bases and J by 3 bases, 8 bases remained unmatched.

The J gene is TRBJ1-2, the V gene TRBV7-8; tentatively, D is TRBD1 (6 bases). CDR1 and CDR2 from the germline V gene are SGHVS and FQNEAQ. Trimming left V 2 bases short and J 4 bases short, with 17 bases between. The CDR3 is made up of 16 amino acids. CDR3 sequence reads: CASSLKSEGEGYGYTF. DNA of the CDR3: TGTGCCAGCAGCTTAAAGAGCGAGGGGGAGGGCTATGGCTACACCTTC.

The genes are TRBV7-9 and TRBJ2-5; D remains ambiguous. The V and J ends lost 2 bases and 4 bases respectively, with 11 bases between them. The germline V gene has CDR1 SEHNR and CDR2 FQNEAQ (reference sequence). There are 14 residues in the CDR3. CDR3 DNA: TGTGCCAGCAGCTTACCGAGACCCCGAGAGACCCAGTACTTC. This codes for CASSLPRPRETQYF.

The rearrangement joins TRBV29-1 to TRBJ2-7, with 8 bases that match TRBD1. The CDR3 extends over 13 amino acids. V shed 6 bases, J shed 2 bases, and the junction held 6 bases outside the gene matches. Germline V lookup: CDR1 SQVTM, CDR2 ANQGSEA. CDR3 loop: CSVLTGETYEQYF. In DNA form, the CDR3 reads TGCAGCGTACTGACAGGGGAGACCTACGAGCAGTACTTC.

This clone was detected once. The chain has TRBV7-2 and TRBJ2-7; no reliable D call. The germline V gene encodes CDR1 SGHTA and CDR2 FQGNSA. The CDR3 has 15 amino acids. Trimming cost V 1 base and J 5 bases, with 15 bases left between them. The CDR3 is CASSLGFLSGHEQYF. The CDR3 DNA reads as TGTGCCAGCAGCTTAGGTTTCTTAAGTGGGCACGAGCAGTACTTC.

This clone was seen a handful of times. The sample has other DNA sequences that encode this CDR3 too. V gene TRBV7-9 combines with J gene TRBJ1-2; D is perhaps TRBD1 (6 bases). Trimming shortened V by 5 bases and J by 5 bases, and 12 bases separated the two germline ends. From germline, CDR1 is SEHNR and CDR2 FQNEAQ (reference sequence). The CDR3 runs to 13 residues. CDR3 nucleotides: TGTGCCAGCAGCCCCGGACAGCTGTATGGCTACACCTTC. This gives the protein CASSPGQLYGYTF.

CDR3 in DNA: TGCGCCAGCAGCCCGATAGCGGGAGGTAACGAGCAGTACTTC. It codes for CASSPIAGGNEQYF. The V and J genes are TRBV5-1 and TRBJ2-7; TRBD2 matches 10 bases. Trimming took 4 bases from V and 5 from J; bases not matched to a gene: 6. CDR3 length equals 14 residues. CDR1 SGHRS and CDR2 YFSETQ come from the germline V gene. The whole variable domain, remainder taken from reference TRBV5-1 and TRBJ2-7, is KAGVTQTPRYLIKTRGQQVTLSCSPISGHRSVSWYQQTPGQGLQFLFEYFSETQRNKGNFPGRFSGRQFSNSRSEMNVSTLELGDSALYLCASSPIAGGNEQYFGPGTRLTVT.

CDR3 in amino acids: CAISEDRGEQFF. The CDR3 DNA follows: TGTGCCATCAGTGAGGACAGGGGTGAGCAGTTCTTC. The chain carries TRBV10-3 and TRBJ2-1; 8 bases match TRBD1. The J segment lost 9 bases and the V segment lost 2 bases, leaving 0 bases of the junction unmatched. CDR3 length: 12 amino acids. In germline, CDR1 is ENHRY, CDR2 SYGVKD.

The chain links TRBV11-1 to TRBJ2-5; D gene unclear. The CDR3 consists of 15 residues. Germline V lookup: CDR1 SGHAT, CDR2 FQDESV (reference sequence). V was pared by 2 bases and J by 7 bases, with 17 bases between. The CDR3 DNA follows: TGTGCCAGCAGCTTATCAAGCCCCGTCGGAGCGACCCAGTACTTC. It specifies CASSLSSPVGATQYF.

The chain uses TRBV19 and TRBJ2-7; the D gene is possibly TRBD1 (6 bases). Germline CDR1 is LNHDA and CDR2 is SQIVND (reference sequence). Trimming cost V 5 bases and J 4 bases, with 15 bases left between them. There are 14 residues in the CDR3. The CDR3 loop reads CASSDRSTGYEQYF. The CDR3 DNA is TGTGCCAGTAGTGACCGGTCGACAGGTTACGAGCAGTACTTC.

This rearrangement joins TRBV30 to TRBJ2-7, with a tentative D call TRBD1 (6 bases). This CDR3 has 12 amino acids. The germline gives CDR1 GTSNPN, CDR2 SVGIG (reference sequence). The V gene lost 0 bases and the J gene lost 7 bases, with 10 bases spanning the gap. CDR3 DNA: TGTGCCTGGAGTGTAGGGGGATTTGAGCAGTACTTC. Encoded protein: CAWSVGGFEQYF.

The chain combines TRBV14 with TRBJ2-1; D not certain. The CDR3 consists of 11 residues. Trimming took 1 base from V and 12 from J, leaving 7 bases between them. Per germline, CDR1 SGHDN and CDR2 FVKESK. For the CDR3, the DNA is TGTGCCAGCAGCCAAGGCACCGGGCAGTTCTTC. It is translated as CASSQGTGQFF.

A word on this clone: Other DNA sequences from this sample encode an identical CDR3 as well. This chain links TRBV27 with TRBJ2-7, with 8 bases that match TRBD1. The V gene end was trimmed by 2 bases and the J gene end by 6 bases; junction bases not matched to a gene: 3. Germline values: CDR1 MNHEY, CDR2 SMNVEV (reference sequence). CDR3 size: 13 residues. The CDR3 loop reads CASSLDRGGEQYF. The CDR3 nucleotides read TGTGCCAGCAGTTTAGACAGGGGAGGCGAGCAGTACTTC.